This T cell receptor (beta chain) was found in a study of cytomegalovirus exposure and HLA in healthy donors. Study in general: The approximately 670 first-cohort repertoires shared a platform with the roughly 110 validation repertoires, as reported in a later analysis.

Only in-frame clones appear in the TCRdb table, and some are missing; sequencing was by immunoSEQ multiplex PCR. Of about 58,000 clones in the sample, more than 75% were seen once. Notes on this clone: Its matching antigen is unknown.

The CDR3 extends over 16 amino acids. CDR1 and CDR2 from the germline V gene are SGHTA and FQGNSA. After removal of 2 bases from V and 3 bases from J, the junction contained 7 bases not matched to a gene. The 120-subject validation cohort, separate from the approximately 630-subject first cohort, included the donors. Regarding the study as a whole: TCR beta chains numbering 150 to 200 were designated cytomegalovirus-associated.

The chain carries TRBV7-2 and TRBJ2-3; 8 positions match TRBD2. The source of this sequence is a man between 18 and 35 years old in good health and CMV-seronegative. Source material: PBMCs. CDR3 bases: TGTGCCAGCAGCTTACAGGCTAGCGGGTCAACAGATACGCAGTATTTT. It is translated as CASSLQASGSTDTQYF.